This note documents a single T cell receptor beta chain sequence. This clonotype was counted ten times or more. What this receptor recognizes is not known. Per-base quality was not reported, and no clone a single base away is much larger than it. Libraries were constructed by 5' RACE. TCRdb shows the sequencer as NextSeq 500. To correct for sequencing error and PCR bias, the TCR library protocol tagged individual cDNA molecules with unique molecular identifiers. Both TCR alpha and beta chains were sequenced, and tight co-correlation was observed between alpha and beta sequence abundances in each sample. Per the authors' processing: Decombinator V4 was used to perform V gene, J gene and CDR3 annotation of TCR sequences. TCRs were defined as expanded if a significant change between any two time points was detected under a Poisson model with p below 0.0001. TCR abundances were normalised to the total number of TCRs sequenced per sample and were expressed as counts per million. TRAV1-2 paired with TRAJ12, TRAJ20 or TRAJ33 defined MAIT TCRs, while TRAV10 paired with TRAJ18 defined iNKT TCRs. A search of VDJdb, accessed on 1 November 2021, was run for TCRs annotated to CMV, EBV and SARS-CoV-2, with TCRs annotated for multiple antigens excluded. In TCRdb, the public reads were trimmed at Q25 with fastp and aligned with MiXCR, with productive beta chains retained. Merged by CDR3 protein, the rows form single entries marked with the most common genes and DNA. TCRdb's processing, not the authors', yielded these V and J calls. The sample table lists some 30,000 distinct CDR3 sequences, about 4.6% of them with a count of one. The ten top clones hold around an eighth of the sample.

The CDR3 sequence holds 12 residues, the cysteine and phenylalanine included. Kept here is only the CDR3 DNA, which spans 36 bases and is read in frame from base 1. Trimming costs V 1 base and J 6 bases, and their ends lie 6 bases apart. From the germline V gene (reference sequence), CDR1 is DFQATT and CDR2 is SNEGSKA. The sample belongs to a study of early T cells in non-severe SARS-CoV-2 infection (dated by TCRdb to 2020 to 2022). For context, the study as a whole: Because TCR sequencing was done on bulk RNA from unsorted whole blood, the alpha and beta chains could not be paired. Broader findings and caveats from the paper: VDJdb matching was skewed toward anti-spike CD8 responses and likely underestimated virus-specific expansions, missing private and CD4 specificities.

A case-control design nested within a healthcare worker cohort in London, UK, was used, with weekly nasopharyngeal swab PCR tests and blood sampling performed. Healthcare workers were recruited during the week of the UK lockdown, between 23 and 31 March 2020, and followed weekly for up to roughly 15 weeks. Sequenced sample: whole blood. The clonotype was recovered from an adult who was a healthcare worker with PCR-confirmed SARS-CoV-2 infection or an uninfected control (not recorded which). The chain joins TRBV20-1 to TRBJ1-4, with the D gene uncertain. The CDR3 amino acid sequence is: CSARGQDEKLFF. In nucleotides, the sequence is TGCAGTGCTAGAGGGCAGGATGAAAAACTGTTTTTT.